This passage covers 29 T cell receptor beta chains from one sample sequenced in a study of blood T cell repertoires in COVID-19. Repertoires were generated with immunoSEQ multiplex PCR, while TCRdb's copy carries only in-frame clones and drops some. The sample lists over 30,000 clones; 88% were seen once. What was sequenced was peripheral blood. These receptors were collected from a human donor in a cohort sampled during active COVID-19.

The V and J genes are TRBV2 and TRBJ2-3; 12 nucleotides align to TRBD2. Germline CDR1 is SNHLY and CDR2 is FYNNEI. This CDR3 has 18 residues. The junction had 14 bases not matched to a gene; V was cut back by 6 bases and J by 4 bases. CDR3 loop: CASSRGRGLAGGADTQYF. Here the CDR3 DNA reads TGTGCCAGCAGCCGAGGCAGGGGGCTAGCGGGAGGGGCAGATACGCAGTATTTT.

In DNA, the CDR3 is TGTGCCAGCAGCCCCGGGACTAGCGCGACCAATGAGCAGTTCTTC. This gives the protein CASSPGTSATNEQFF. V and J are TRBV7-9 and TRBJ2-1; 10 bases map to TRBD2. Per the germline V gene, CDR1 is SEHNR and CDR2 is FQNEAQ (reference sequence). The trim removed 5 bases at V and 6 bases at J, leaving 7 bases unmatched. The CDR3 runs to 15 residues.

The table lists this clone with a count of one. The chain combines TRBV7-9 with TRBJ2-1; maybe TRBD2 (6 bases). Trimming shortened V by 6 bases and J by 7 bases, and 10 bases separated the two germline ends. The CDR3 sequence is 12 residues long. Germline loops: CDR1 SEHNR, CDR2 FQNEAQ (reference sequence). CDR3 sequence (DNA): TGTGCCAGCAGTCACCGGGGGAATGAGCAGTTCTTC. Protein: CASSHRGNEQFF.

A single count supports this clone. The chain combines TRBV18 with TRBJ2-5; 10 nucleotides agree with TRBD1. Unmatched junction bases numbered 10, after V lost 8 bases and J lost 4 bases. CDR1 KGHSH and CDR2 LQKENI come from the germline V gene. This CDR3 is 15 amino acids long. DNA of the CDR3: TGTGCCAGCGCGGTCGGACAGGGGGGCCGAGAGACCCAGTACTTC. Translating it yields CASAVGQGGRETQYF.

J is TRBJ1-4 and V is TRBV28, with TRBD1 as a possible D gene (6 bases). V gave up 10 bases and J gave up 5 bases, with 17 bases separating them. The CDR3 consists of 14 residues. The germline V gene has CDR1 MDHEN and CDR2 SYDVKM. The CDR3 spells CATNGGGRNEKLFF. The DNA of the CDR3 is TGTGCCACCAATGGGGGGGGGCGAAATGAAAAACTGTTTTTT.

The rearrangement links TRBV24-1 to TRBJ2-7; 7 bases are shared with TRBD1. The V segment lost 5 bases and the J segment 0 bases; nucleotides outside the gene matches: 6. The CDR3 consists of 15 residues. The germline V gene encodes CDR1 KGHDR and CDR2 SFDVKD. CDR3 protein: CATSANRDSSYEQYF. The CDR3 coding sequence is TGTGCCACCAGTGCCAACCGGGACAGCTCCTACGAGCAGTACTTC.

The chain links TRBV12-3 or TRBV12-4 to TRBJ1-2, with 7 nucleotides matching TRBD1. This CDR3 has 13 residues. Trimming removed 3 bases from V and 6 bases from J; junction bases left unmatched: 4. The CDR3 loop reads CASSLGRGDGYTF. As DNA, the CDR3 is TGTGCCAGCAGTTTGGGCAGGGGGGATGGCTACACCTTC.

V gene TRBV9 combines with J gene TRBJ1-4; TRBD1 matches 9 bases. The CDR3 is 15 amino acids. Germline V gene lookup returns CDR1 SGDLS and CDR2 YYNGEE. V was pared by 4 bases and J by 8 bases, with 9 bases of the junction left unmatched. CDR3 sequence (DNA): TGTGCCAGCAGCCCACGGACAGGGGCGGGGGAAAAACTGTTTTTT. Translating it yields CASSPRTGAGEKLFF.

This clone appeared once. The rearrangement links TRBV19 to TRBJ1-5; TRBD1 agrees at 10 bases. CDR3 length: 14 amino acids. Unmatched junction bases numbered 4, after V lost 4 bases and J lost 7 bases. Germline V CDR1 and CDR2: LNHDA, SQIVND (reference sequence). CDR3 region: CASSTGQGGQPQHF. CDR3 nucleotides: TGTGCCAGTAGTACTGGACAGGGGGGCCAGCCCCAGCATTTT.

J is TRBJ2-2 and V is TRBV5-1, with 7 bases aligning to TRBD2. This CDR3 has 17 amino acids. Germline trimming cut 0 bases from V and 4 bases from J; bases unmatched to any gene: 9. Germline values: CDR1 SGHRS, CDR2 YFSETQ. DNA of the CDR3: TGCGCCAGCAGCTTGGCCCCCACTAGCGCCCTCACCGGGGAGCTGTTTTTT. It codes for CASSLAPTSALTGELFF.

The J gene is TRBJ2-5, the V gene TRBV7-9; D might be TRBD1 (5 bases). CDR1 is SEHNR, CDR2 FQNEAQ, per germline (reference sequence). Deletions cut 6 bases from V and 5 bases from J, with 19 bases between. The CDR3 runs to 15 residues. CDR3: CASSGISGIGETQYF. The CDR3 DNA reads as TGTGCCAGCAGTGGGATCTCAGGGATAGGCGAGACCCAGTACTTC.

The chain has TRBV12-5 and TRBJ1-4; 9 bases are shared with TRBD1. V lost 2 bases, J lost 3 bases, and 10 bases stayed unmatched. The CDR3 loop spans 18 amino acids. CDR1 is LGHNT and CDR2 is FRNRAP in the germline V gene. The CDR3 sequence is CASGLRTQGARANEKLFF. As DNA, the CDR3 is TGTGCTAGTGGTTTGAGAACACAGGGGGCGCGGGCTAATGAAAAACTGTTTTTT.

The V call is TRBV7-8, the J call TRBJ1-3; D is uncertain. Trimming took 5 bases from V and 1 from J, leaving 9 bases between them. Germline CDR1 is SGHVS and CDR2 is FQNEAQ. CDR3 length: 14 amino acids. The CDR3 loop is CASSVFGSGNTIYF. CDR3 sequence (DNA): TGTGCCAGCAGCGTTTTCGGTTCTGGAAACACCATATATTTT.

The chain uses TRBV27 and TRBJ1-1; 7 bases align to TRBD1. Germline V gene data show CDR1 as MNHEY and CDR2 as SMNVEV (reference sequence). With 5 bases clipped from V and 0 bases from J, the junction kept 3 bases outside the gene matches. CDR3 length: 14 amino acids. The DNA of the CDR3 is TGTGCCAGCAGTATGGACAGGATGAACACTGAAGCTTTCTTT. Protein product: CASSMDRMNTEAFF.

This clone was recorded a few times. The chain is built from TRBV28 and TRBJ2-7, with TRBD2 matching 9 bases. Germline V CDR1 and CDR2: MDHEN, SYDVKM. Trimming took 6 bases from V and 5 from J; bases not matched to a gene: 14. This CDR3 has 16 amino acids. CDR3 bases: TGTGCCAGCAGCCCCAGTTTAGGTAGCGGGAGCGACGAGCAGTACTTC. Encoded protein: CASSPSLGSGSDEQYF.

The rearrangement joins TRBV7-8 to TRBJ1-1, with D possibly TRBD1 on 5 matching bases. The CDR3 is 14 residues long. V was cut by 3 bases and J by 4 bases, with 12 bases left in between. From germline, CDR1 is SGHVS and CDR2 FQNEAQ. The CDR3 DNA sequence: TGTGCCAGCAGCTTGTCAGGGTGGGTCACTGAAGCTTTCTTT. This sequence encodes CASSLSGWVTEAFF. Full variable domain (remainder filled in from reference TRBV7-8 and TRBJ1-1): GAGVSQSPRYKVAKRGQDVALRCDPISGHVSLFWYQQALGQGPEFLTYFQNEAQLDKSGLPSDRFFAERPEGSVSTLKIQRTQQEDSAVYLCASSLSGWVTEAFFGQGTRLTVV.

The chain has TRBV5-8 and TRBJ1-1, with D uncertain. CDR1 and CDR2 from the germline V gene are SGHTS and YDEGEE. V shed 5 bases and J shed 1 base, with 9 bases lying between them. CDR3 size: 13 residues. The CDR3 is CASRSRGNTEAFF. CDR3 DNA: TGTGCCAGCAGATCACGGGGGAACACTGAAGCTTTCTTT.

The rearrangement links TRBV7-6 to TRBJ1-4; maybe TRBD1 (6 bases). The CDR3 is made up of 14 amino acids. Germline V gives CDR1 SGHVS, CDR2 FNYEAQ. V gave up 0 bases and J gave up 13 bases, with 15 bases separating them. CDR3 DNA sequence: TGTGCCAGCAGCTTAGCCGCACAGGGTTCAACACTGTTTTTT. Translated: CASSLAAQGSTLFF.

The gene calls are TRBV5-1 and TRBJ1-2; 7 nucleotides agree with TRBD1. J gave up 4 bases and V 9 bases, and 12 bases lay outside the gene matches. The germline V gene has CDR1 SGHRS and CDR2 YFSETQ. The CDR3 is made up of 14 amino acids. CDR3 region: CATSVGGEFYGYTF. In DNA form, the CDR3 reads TGCGCCACCTCCGTAGGGGGCGAATTCTATGGCTACACCTTC.

This rearrangement joins TRBV18 to TRBJ2-2; 7 positions match TRBD1. With V trimmed by 4 bases and J by 6 bases, 14 bases remained unmatched. CDR1 is KGHSH and CDR2 is LQKENI in the germline V gene. The CDR3 loop spans 17 amino acids. The DNA of the CDR3 is TGTGCCAGCTCACTTTCTCTAAGGGACAGTGACCCCGGGGAGCTGTTTTTT. Amino acids: CASSLSLRDSDPGELFF.

V is TRBV30 and J is TRBJ2-6, with a weak D call TRBD1 (5 bases). CDR1 and CDR2 from the germline V gene are GTSNPN and SVGIG (reference sequence). The germline V and J ends were trimmed by 0 bases and 4 bases, with 10 bases remaining between them. The CDR3 consists of 15 residues. The CDR3: CAWSVPRVGANVLTF. CDR3 DNA: TGTGCCTGGAGTGTACCCAGGGTCGGGGCCAACGTCCTGACTTTC.

J is TRBJ2-7 and V is TRBV28, with 12 positions matching TRBD2. The CDR3 loop spans 19 amino acids. V lost 4 bases, J lost 5 bases, and 18 bases stayed unmatched. Germline V gene data show CDR1 as MDHEN and CDR2 as SYDVKM. Here the CDR3 DNA reads TGTGCCAGCAGTTCCTGGATGAAGGCTAGCGGGGGGGTCCGAAACGAGCAGTACTTC. This encodes CASSSWMKASGGVRNEQYF.

The CDR3 DNA reads as TGTGCCAGCTCACCAGGACAGGGCGAGGAGCAGTTCTTC. Residues: CASSPGQGEEQFF. This sequence joins TRBV18 and TRBJ2-1; 8 bases align to TRBD1. The CDR3 runs 13 residues. The V segment lost 2 bases and the J segment 10 bases; nucleotides outside the gene matches: 4. Germline V gene lookup returns CDR1 KGHSH and CDR2 LQKENI.

This chain uses TRBV27 with TRBJ2-1; 9 bases fit TRBD1. The V segment lost 4 bases and the J segment 7 bases; nucleotides outside the gene matches: 14. Per germline, CDR1 MNHEY and CDR2 SMNVEV (reference sequence). CDR3 length: 17 residues. The CDR3 loop reads CASSSGQGLLKGNEQFF. The DNA for the CDR3 is TGTGCCAGCAGTTCCGGACAGGGGTTATTGAAGGGGAATGAGCAGTTCTTC.

As DNA, the CDR3 is TGTGCCGTTAGACAGGGAAGCTCCTACGAGCAGTACTTC. Amino acids: CAVRQGSSYEQYF. The chain is built from TRBV6-5 and TRBJ2-7; 7 nucleotides agree with TRBD1. The CDR3 has 13 residues. With 11 bases clipped from V and 0 bases from J, the junction kept 7 bases outside the gene matches. Germline loops: CDR1 MNHEY, CDR2 SVGAGI.

This chain connects TRBV7-2 to TRBJ2-2; D is ambiguous. V lost 1 base, J lost 7 bases, and 10 bases lay in between. CDR3 size: 14 residues. CDR1 is SGHTA, CDR2 FQGNSA, per germline. The DNA for the CDR3 is TGTGCCAGCAGCTTAGATACGGTATTCGGGGAGCTGTTTTTT. Translating gives CASSLDTVFGELFF. The entire variable domain, with the rest obtained from reference TRBV7-2 and TRBJ2-2, is as follows: GAGVSQSPSNKVTEKGKDVELRCDPISGHTALYWYRQSLGQGLEFLIYFQGNSAPDKSGLPSDRFSAERTGGSVSTLTIQRTQQEDSAVYLCASSLDTVFGELFFGEGSRLTVL.

The chain combines TRBV11-3 with TRBJ2-7; TRBD2 might be the D (6 bases). The length of the CDR3 is 14 residues. V lost 3 bases to trimming and J lost 3 bases, with 12 bases between them. Per germline, CDR1 SGHNT and CDR2 YENEEA. In DNA form, the CDR3 reads TGTGCCAGCAGCTTGGGGACTGGATTCTACGAGCAGTACTTC. Protein product: CASSLGTGFYEQYF.

The CDR3 reads CASSQVPSSSYEQYF. The DNA for the CDR3 is TGTGCCAGCAGCCAAGTTCCTAGCAGCTCCTACGAGCAGTACTTC. The chain is built from TRBV14 and TRBJ2-7; a weak D match, TRBD2 (5 bases). V gave up 1 base and J gave up 0 bases, with 10 bases separating them. This CDR3 comprises 15 residues. CDR1 is SGHDN, CDR2 FVKESK, per germline.

The gene calls are TRBV9 and TRBJ2-3; D perhaps matches TRBD2 (5 bases). The germline CDR1 and CDR2 sequences are SGDLS and YYNGEE. V lost 0 bases to trimming and J lost 0 bases, with 11 bases between them. There are 16 residues in the CDR3. DNA of the CDR3: TGTGCCAGCAGCGTAGAACGGGGTATAAGCACAGATACGCAGTATTTT. Encoded protein: CASSVERGISTDTQYF. Based on the CDR3 plus reference TRBV9 and TRBJ2-3, the full variable domain is DSGVTQTPKHLITATGQRVTLRCSPRSGDLSVYWYQQSLDQGLQFLIQYYNGEERAKGNILERFSAQQFPDLHSELNLSSLELGDSALYFCASSVERGISTDTQYFGPGTRLTVL.